The 8 T cell receptor beta chains in this list originate from one sample, sequenced in a study of blood T cell repertoires in COVID-19. The repertoire was sequenced with immunoSEQ multiplex PCR; TCRdb's copy has only in-frame clones and lacks some. The repertoire holds hundreds of thousands of clones, under 90% seen once, with approximately 1.7% in the top ten. Specimen: PBMCs or T cells enriched from blood (not recorded which). These receptor sequences come from a man between 35 and 55 years old who had recovered from COVID-19.

CDR3 protein: CASSLLVRGGEPQHF. In DNA, the CDR3 is TGTGCCAGCAGCCTATTAGTAAGGGGAGGCGAGCCCCAGCATTTT. The rearrangement uses TRBV28 and TRBJ1-5, with D possibly being TRBD1 (5 bases). Trimming shortened V by 6 bases and J by 8 bases, and 20 bases separated the two germline ends. The CDR3 covers 15 residues. CDR1 and CDR2 from the germline V gene are MDHEN and SYDVKM.

As to this clone: A read error may produce the germline difference seen at one junction end. V and J are TRBV9 and TRBJ2-7; 13 bases align to TRBD2. Germline V gene data show CDR1 as SGDLS and CDR2 as YYNGEE. This CDR3 is 14 amino acids long. CDR3: CASSVDPGLAGEHF. The DNA for the CDR3 is TGTGCCAGCAGCGTAGACCCAGGACTAGCGGGAGAACACTTC.

The CDR3 coding sequence is TGTGCCAGCAGCCCCGAGGAGGGGAGAAATGAAAAACTGTTTTTT. It specifies CASSPEEGRNEKLFF. The chain recombines TRBV4-2 with TRBJ1-4; possible D gene TRBD1, 5 bases. The V end lost 4 bases, the J end lost 5 bases, and 14 bases lay between the germline ends. The CDR3 length is 15 residues. Germline CDR1 LGHNA, CDR2 YNFKEQ.

The chain employs TRBV3-1 (or the pseudogene TRBV3-2) and TRBJ1-6; 10 bases map to TRBD1. Germline values: CDR1 LGHDT, CDR2 YNNKEL (reference sequence). V dropped 5 bases and J dropped 9; count of bases not matched to a gene: 4. The CDR3 is made up of 14 amino acids. In DNA, the CDR3 is TGTGCCAGCAGCGCCGGGACAGGGGCTTCACCCCTCCACTTT. It codes for CASSAGTGASPLHF.

The CDR3 DNA is TGCGCCAGCAGCACGCCGGCGGGGAACACTGAAGCTTTCTTT. This translates into CASSTPAGNTEAFF. J is TRBJ1-1 and V is TRBV5-1, with D uncertain. Looked up from germline, CDR1 is SGHRS and CDR2 is YFSETQ. The CDR3 consists of 14 residues. V lost 4 bases to trimming and J lost 1 base, with 11 bases between them.

This clone has just one count. The chain is built from TRBV29-1 and TRBJ2-3; perhaps TRBD1 as D (6 bases). This CDR3 has 15 amino acids. The germline V gene encodes CDR1 SQVTM and CDR2 ANQGSEA. Trimming cost V 1 base and J 6 bases, with 17 bases left between them. This chain's CDR3 is CSVEGVAGVGDTQYF. The CDR3 bases are TGCAGCGTTGAAGGGGTGGCAGGGGTCGGGGATACGCAGTATTTT.

This chain connects TRBV6-6 to TRBJ1-4; tentatively, D is TRBD1 (5 bases). The CDR3 loop spans 13 amino acids. Germline V gene lookup returns CDR1 MNHNY and CDR2 SVGAGI (reference sequence). V shed 11 bases and J shed 8 bases, with 18 bases lying between them. Here the CDR3 DNA reads TGTGCCTCAAAAGACGGGGGAGGCGAAAAACTGTTTTTT. It encodes CASKDGGGEKLFF.

The chain couples TRBV11-2 to TRBJ2-1, with 8 bases aligning to TRBD2. CDR1 and CDR2 from the germline V gene are SGHAT and FQNNGV. J gave up 14 bases and V 1 base, and 4 bases lay outside the gene matches. There are 12 residues in the CDR3. CDR3 amino acids: CASSLVTSEEFF. DNA for the CDR3: TGTGCCAGCAGCTTAGTGACTAGCGAAGAGTTCTTC.